This T cell receptor (beta chain) was profiled in a study of beta chain features in type 1 diabetes. Whole-study context: Similarity in age, gender and cell yields was seen between patients and healthy donors.

Study-wide results and limits: Over-representation of high TCR-expressing cells was a possible consequence of cDNA sequencing. Healthy donors had naive, central memory and Treg TCRB repertoires that appeared less similar than those seen among patients. Researchers report that Type 1 diabetes patients had moderately but significantly shorter TCRB CDR3s across all four CD4+ subsets.

Of the isolated RNA, all was reverse transcribed, and so the sequenced material was expressed TCRB transcripts. Clones were read by immunoSEQ multiplex PCR, and TCRdb kept only the in-frame ones, dropping some. Here the sample spans tens of thousands of clones, under 55% being singletons. A single count supports this clone. Its antigen is unknown. CDR3 length: 15 amino acids. Trimming removed 4 bases from V and 4 bases from J; junction bases left unmatched: 6. Looked up from germline, CDR1 is MGHRA and CDR2 is YSYEKL. J is TRBJ2-7 and V is TRBV4-1, with TRBD1 matching 11 bases. The sequence came from a young man with type 1 diabetes. The specimen sequenced was Tregs from blood. For the CDR3, the DNA is TGCGCCAGCAGCCCTGGACAGGGGGCGCGGTACGAGCAGTACTTC. This translates into CASSPGQGARYEQYF.